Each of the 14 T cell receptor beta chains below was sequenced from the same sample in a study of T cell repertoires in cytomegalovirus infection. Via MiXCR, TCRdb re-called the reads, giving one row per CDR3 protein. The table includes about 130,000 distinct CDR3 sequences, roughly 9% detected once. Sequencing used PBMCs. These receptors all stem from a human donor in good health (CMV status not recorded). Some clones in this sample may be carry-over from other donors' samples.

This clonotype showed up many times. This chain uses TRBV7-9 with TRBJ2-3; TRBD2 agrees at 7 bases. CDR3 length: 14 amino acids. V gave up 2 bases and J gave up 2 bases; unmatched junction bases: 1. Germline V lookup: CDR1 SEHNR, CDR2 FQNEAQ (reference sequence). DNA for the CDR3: TGTGCCAGCAGCTTACTAGCGGCCACAGATACGCAGTATTTT. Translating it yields CASSLLAATDTQYF.

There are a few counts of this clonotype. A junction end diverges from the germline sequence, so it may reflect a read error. The CDR3 DNA follows: TGTGCCTGGAGTGTTTCGAGCGGGGGGGAAAGGGACTTC. Amino acids: CAWSVSSGGERDF. The gene calls are TRBV30 and TRBJ2-7, with 10 bases aligning to TRBD2. The CDR3 is 13 amino acids. Germline CDR1 is GTSNPN and CDR2 is SVGIG (reference sequence).

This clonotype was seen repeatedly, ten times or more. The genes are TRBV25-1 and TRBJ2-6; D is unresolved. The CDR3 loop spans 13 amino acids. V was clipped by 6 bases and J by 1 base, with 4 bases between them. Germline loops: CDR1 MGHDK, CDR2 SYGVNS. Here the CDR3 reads CASRGSGANVLTF. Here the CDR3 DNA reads TGTGCCAGCAGGGGTTCTGGGGCCAACGTCCTGACTTTC.

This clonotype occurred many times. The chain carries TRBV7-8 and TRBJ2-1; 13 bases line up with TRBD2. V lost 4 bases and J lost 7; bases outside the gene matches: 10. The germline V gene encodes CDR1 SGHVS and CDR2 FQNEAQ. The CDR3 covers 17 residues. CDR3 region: CASSSLAGGTLGNEQFF. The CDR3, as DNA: TGTGCCAGCAGCTCACTAGCGGGGGGGACTTTGGGGAATGAGCAGTTCTTC.

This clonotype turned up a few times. The CDR3 here is CSAPKGSGSSYNEQFF. Written as DNA, the CDR3 is TGCAGTGCCCCCAAGGGCAGCGGATCATCCTACAATGAGCAGTTCTTC. The V gene is TRBV20-1, the J gene TRBJ2-1; a weak D match, TRBD2 (5 bases). The CDR3 has 16 residues. Germline CDR1 is DFQATT and CDR2 is SNEGSKA (reference sequence). Trimming pared 6 bases from V and 1 base from J, leaving 19 bases between.

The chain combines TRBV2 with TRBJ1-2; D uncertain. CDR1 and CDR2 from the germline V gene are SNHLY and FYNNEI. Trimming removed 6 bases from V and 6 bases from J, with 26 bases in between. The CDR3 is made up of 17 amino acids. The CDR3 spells CASRTPPGSESPNGYTF. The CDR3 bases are TGTGCCAGCAGAACCCCCCCGGGTTCAGAATCCCCAAATGGCTACACCTTC.

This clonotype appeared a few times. CDR3 sequence (DNA): TGTGCCAGCTCACCAGCCGGGACGCTCGACCAAGAGACCCAGTACTTC. It encodes CASSPAGTLDQETQYF. The chain is built from TRBV18 and TRBJ2-5, with D possibly being TRBD1 or TRBD2 (5 bases each). This CDR3 region has 16 residues. Germline V gene lookup returns CDR1 KGHSH and CDR2 LQKENI. V dropped 2 bases and J dropped 0 bases, with 13 bases sitting between them. Supplemented by reference TRBV18 and TRBJ2-5, the full variable domain reads NAGVMQNPRHLVRRRGQEARLRCSPMKGHSHVYWYRQLPEEGLKFMVYLQKENIIDESGMPKERFSAEFPKEGPSILRIQQVVRGDSAAYFCASSPAGTLDQETQYFGPGTRLLVL.

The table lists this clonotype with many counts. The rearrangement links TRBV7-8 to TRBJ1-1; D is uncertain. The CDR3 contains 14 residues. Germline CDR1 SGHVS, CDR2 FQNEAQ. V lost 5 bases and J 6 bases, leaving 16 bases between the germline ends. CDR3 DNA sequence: TGTGCCAGCAGCCTACTGACTGGAAGGGCTGAAGCTTTCTTT. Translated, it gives CASSLLTGRAEAFF.

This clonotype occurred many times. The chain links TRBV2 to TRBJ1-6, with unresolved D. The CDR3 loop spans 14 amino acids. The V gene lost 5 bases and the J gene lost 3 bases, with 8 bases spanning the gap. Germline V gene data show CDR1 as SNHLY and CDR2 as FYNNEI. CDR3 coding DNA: TGTGCCAGCAGTTTCCGGGACTATAATTCACCCCTCCACTTT. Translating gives CASSFRDYNSPLHF.

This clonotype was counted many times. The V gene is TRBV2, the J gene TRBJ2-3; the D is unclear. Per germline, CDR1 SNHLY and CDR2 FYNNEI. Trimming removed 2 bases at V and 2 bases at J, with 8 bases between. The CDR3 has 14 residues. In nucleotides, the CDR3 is TGTGCCAGCAGTGAACAGACCCTCACAGATACGCAGTATTTT. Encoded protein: CASSEQTLTDTQYF.

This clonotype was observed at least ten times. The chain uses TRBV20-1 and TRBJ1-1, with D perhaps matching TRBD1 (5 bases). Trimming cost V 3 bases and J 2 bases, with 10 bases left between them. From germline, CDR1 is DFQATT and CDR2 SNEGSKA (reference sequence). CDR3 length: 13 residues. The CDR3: CSASKGRNTEAFF. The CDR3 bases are TGCAGTGCTAGTAAGGGGCGAAACACTGAAGCTTTCTTT.

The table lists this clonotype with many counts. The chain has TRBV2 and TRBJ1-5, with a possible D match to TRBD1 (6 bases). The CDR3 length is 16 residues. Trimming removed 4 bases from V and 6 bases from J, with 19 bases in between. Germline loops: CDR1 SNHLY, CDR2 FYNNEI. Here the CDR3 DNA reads TGTGCCAGCAGTGCCCTGGACAGCGGAATTAGTCAGCCCCAGCATTTT. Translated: CASSALDSGISQPQHF.

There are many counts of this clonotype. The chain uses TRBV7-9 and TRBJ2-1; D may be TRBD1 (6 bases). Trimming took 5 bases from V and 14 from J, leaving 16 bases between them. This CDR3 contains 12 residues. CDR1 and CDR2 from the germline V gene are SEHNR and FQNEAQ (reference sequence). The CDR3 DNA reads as TGTGCCAGCAGCATCAGCAACGAGGGGGAGTTCTTC. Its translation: CASSISNEGEFF.

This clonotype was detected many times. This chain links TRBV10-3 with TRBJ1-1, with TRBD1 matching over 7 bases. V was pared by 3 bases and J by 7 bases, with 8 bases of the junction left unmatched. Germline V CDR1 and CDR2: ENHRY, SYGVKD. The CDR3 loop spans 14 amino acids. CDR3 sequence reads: CAISERGGQSEAFF. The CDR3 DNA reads TGTGCCATCAGTGAACGAGGGGGACAGAGTGAAGCTTTCTTT.